What follows are 18 T cell receptor beta chains derived from one specimen sequenced in a study of T cell responses to AZD1222 COVID-19 vaccine. Sequencing used immunoSEQ multiplex PCR; TCRdb keeps in-frame clones, though not all of them. This table holds more than 110,000 clones, 70% to 90% found once. The material was peripheral blood, obtained on day 0 of AZD1222 vaccination. Every receptor here comes from an adult in good health.

V and J are TRBV7-2 and TRBJ1-2; D unresolved. Germline V gene sequence: CDR1 SGHTA, CDR2 FQGNSA. The ends were cut back, 0 bases at V and 8 bases at J, with 16 bases in the middle. The CDR3 spans 15 residues. The CDR3 DNA follows: TGTGCCAGCAGCTTAGCGGTCCAACGGGCGAGCGGCTACACCTTC. Its protein product is CASSLAVQRASGYTF.

Only a few counts were recorded for this clone. The chain joins TRBV6-5 to TRBJ2-2; TRBD1 aligns across 9 bases. Germline-derived CDR1 and CDR2 are MNHEY and SVGAGI. This CDR3 is 15 amino acids long. V lost 2 bases, J lost 6 bases, and 4 bases stayed unmatched. DNA for the CDR3: TGTGCCAGCAGTTACCCGGGACAGGGTGCCGGGGAGCTGTTTTTT. It translates to CASSYPGQGAGELFF.

This chain uses TRBV7-6 with TRBJ2-7, with a tentative D call TRBD2 (6 bases). The CDR3 has 17 residues. V lost 0 bases and J 2 bases, leaving 17 bases between the germline ends. Germline CDR1 SGHVS, CDR2 FNYEAQ. The CDR3 region is CASSLAWDGGITYEQYF. The CDR3 DNA reads as TGTGCCAGCAGCTTAGCCTGGGACGGGGGTATAACCTACGAGCAGTACTTC.

The V call is TRBV7-8, the J call TRBJ1-1; D remains ambiguous. The CDR3 length is 15 residues. V gave up 2 bases and J gave up 3 bases, with 13 bases separating them. The germline gives CDR1 SGHVS, CDR2 FQNEAQ. CDR3 amino acids: CASSLYTAGDTEAFF. The CDR3, as DNA: TGTGCCAGCAGCTTATATACAGCCGGCGACACTGAAGCTTTCTTT.

The gene calls are TRBV6-5 and TRBJ2-7; 7 positions agree with TRBD2. The CDR3 is 15 residues long. J was trimmed by 0 bases and V by 2 bases; bases with no gene match: 4. Looked up from germline, CDR1 is MNHEY and CDR2 is SVGAGI. In nucleotides, the CDR3 is TGTGCCAGCAGTTACAGGGGCGGGGGCTCCTACGAGCAGTACTTC. As protein: CASSYRGGGSYEQYF.

J is TRBJ2-7 and V is TRBV15; 7 bases agree with TRBD2. The V gene's germline CDR1 is LNHNV and CDR2 YYDKDF (reference sequence). CDR3 length: 14 amino acids. The J segment lost 1 base and the V segment lost 8 bases, leaving 8 bases of the junction unmatched. The CDR3 protein is CATGGLGDSYEQYF. CDR3 nucleotide sequence: TGTGCCACCGGTGGACTAGGCGATTCCTACGAGCAGTACTTC.

Here the CDR3 DNA reads TGTGCCAGCAGTCTATGGACAGGAGGCACAGATACGCAGTATTTT. It is translated as CASSLWTGGTDTQYF. The chain links TRBV6-5 to TRBJ2-3, with 7 bases matching TRBD1. Trimming cost V 5 bases and J 1 base; bases outside gene matches: 6. The CDR3 runs to 15 residues. The V gene's germline CDR1 is MNHEY and CDR2 SVGAGI.

A word on this clone: The sample holds other DNA sequences that translate to the same CDR3. The chain joins TRBV28 to TRBJ2-2; D not certain. V was trimmed by 5 bases and J by 8 bases, leaving 18 bases between them. The CDR3 is 15 residues long. Per the germline V gene, CDR1 is MDHEN and CDR2 is SYDVKM. The CDR3 is CASSPPDRMAGELFF. CDR3 sequence (DNA): TGTGCCAGCAGTCCCCCGGACCGTATGGCAGGGGAGCTGTTTTTT. The full variable domain, rest sourced from reference TRBV28 and TRBJ2-2, is DVKVTQSSRYLVKRTGEKVFLECVQDMDHENMFWYRQDPGLGLRLIYFSYDVKMKEKGDIPEGYSVSREKKERFSLILESASTNQTSMYLCASSPPDRMAGELFFGEGSRLTVL.

This chain uses TRBV30 with TRBJ2-6; D is possibly TRBD1 (5 bases). The germline V gene has CDR1 GTSNPN and CDR2 SVGIG (reference sequence). The CDR3 contains 15 residues. Trimming removed 0 bases at V and 2 bases at J, with 8 bases between. The CDR3 nucleotides are TGTGCCTGGAGTGTACTCAGGGCTGGGGCCAACGTCCTGACTTTC. Encoded protein: CAWSVLRAGANVLTF. The full variable domain, its missing parts supplied by reference TRBV30 and TRBJ2-6, is SQTIHQWPATLVQPVGSPLSLECTVEGTSNPNLYWYRQAAGRGLQLLFYSVGIGQISSEVPQNLSASRPQDRQFILSSKKLLLSDSGFYLCAWSVLRAGANVLTFGAGSRLTVL.

The chain is built from TRBV7-2 and TRBJ2-3; maybe TRBD2 (6 bases). The V gene lost 4 bases and the J gene lost 8 bases, with 25 bases spanning the gap. The CDR3 sequence is 17 residues long. Germline lookup yields CDR1 SGHTA and CDR2 FQGNSA. The CDR3 nucleotides read TGTGCCAGCAGCTCATTGCAGGGAGGTTGGTCTCTAGTTACGCAGTATTTT. This encodes CASSSLQGGWSLVTQYF.

The chain combines TRBV28 with TRBJ2-2; D is possibly TRBD1 or TRBD2 (6 bases each). Germline V gene data show CDR1 as MDHEN and CDR2 as SYDVKM. This CDR3 is 15 amino acids long. V was pared by 7 bases and J by 7 bases, with 19 bases between. Written as DNA, the CDR3 is TGTGCCAGCAAAACCCAGGACGGGGGCCGCGGGGAGCTGTTTTTT. This codes for CASKTQDGGRGELFF.

V and J are TRBV4-1 and TRBJ2-7; D is possibly TRBD2 (6 bases). Germline V gene lookup returns CDR1 MGHRA and CDR2 YSYEKL. Trimming took off 0 bases at V and 2 bases at J, with 14 bases between the two ends. The CDR3 totals 16 residues. The chain's CDR3 is CASSQDSGGRAYEQYF. The CDR3 coding sequence is TGCGCCAGCAGCCAAGATAGCGGTGGCAGGGCCTACGAGCAGTACTTC.

The chain recombines TRBV7-2 with TRBJ1-5, with D unclear. V was shortened by 5 bases and J by 0 bases, with 17 bases between the two germline ends. The CDR3 has 17 amino acids. The germline gives CDR1 SGHTA, CDR2 FQGNSA. CDR3 sequence (DNA): TGTGCCAGCAGCACACTCTCCGGGAAAAATAGCAATCAGCCCCAGCATTTT. It translates to CASSTLSGKNSNQPQHF.

The CDR3 spells CASSHDSWDFSYNEQFF. CDR3 DNA sequence: TGCGCCAGCAGCCATGATAGTTGGGACTTCTCCTACAATGAGCAGTTCTTC. The chain combines TRBV5-1 with TRBJ2-1; a possible D gene is TRBD2 (6 bases). Per germline, CDR1 SGHRS and CDR2 YFSETQ. The CDR3 totals 17 residues. The V end lost 4 bases, the J end lost 0 bases, and 17 bases lay between the germline ends.

This rearrangement joins TRBV5-1 to TRBJ1-1, with 9 bases matching TRBD1. This CDR3 has 15 residues. J was trimmed by 5 bases and V by 5 bases; bases with no gene match: 10. The V gene's germline CDR1 is SGHRS and CDR2 YFSETQ. CDR3 in amino acids: CASSLQGASFTEAFF. The CDR3 DNA is TGCGCCAGCAGTTTACAGGGGGCGAGTTTTACTGAAGCTTTCTTT.

The V gene is TRBV6-5, the J gene TRBJ1-1; D is uncertain. This CDR3 spans 13 amino acids. The germline V and J ends were trimmed by 7 bases and 0 bases, with 9 bases remaining between them. Germline-derived CDR1 and CDR2 are MNHEY and SVGAGI. In DNA form, the CDR3 reads TGTGCCAGCACTATTGGCTTGAACACTGAAGCTTTCTTT. Translating it yields CASTIGLNTEAFF.

This chain connects TRBV2 to TRBJ1-6; D remains ambiguous. The CDR3 totals 15 residues. Trimming removed 1 base from V and 0 bases from J, with 4 bases in between. Germline CDR1 and CDR2: SNHLY and FYNNEI. CDR3 loop: CASSEDYSYNSPLHF. The DNA of the CDR3 is TGTGCCAGCAGTGAAGACTACTCCTATAATTCACCCCTCCACTTT.

V and J are TRBV25-1 and TRBJ2-3; unclear D gene. The CDR3 length is 16 residues. Germline lookup yields CDR1 MGHDK and CDR2 SYGVNS. The V end lost 2 bases, the J end lost 1 base, and 13 bases lay between the germline ends. The CDR3 DNA reads TGTGCCAGCAGTGAAGGTCGTCGACTGCGCACAGATACGCAGTATTTT. Protein product: CASSEGRRLRTDTQYF.